The 2 T cell receptor beta chains presented below share a single source sample, sequenced in a study of cytomegalovirus exposure and HLA in healthy donors. TCRdb's copy holds only in-frame clones and misses some; the assay was immunoSEQ multiplex PCR. The sample records approximately 210,000 clones, about 84% being singletons. Sequenced: PBMCs. These receptors all stem from a woman in her late teens or twenties in good health and CMV-seronegative.

In this sample, this clone turned up a few times. The CDR3 coding sequence is TGTGCCAGCAGCTCCGGGGACTATGGCTACACCTTC. Protein: CASSSGDYGYTF. The rearrangement joins TRBV5-6 to TRBJ1-2; D is unresolved. The CDR3 has 12 residues. The ends were cut back, 3 bases at V and 3 bases at J, with 6 bases in the middle. Germline CDR1 is SGHDT and CDR2 is YYEEEE. Looking up the rest from reference TRBV5-6 and TRBJ1-2 gives the full variable domain: DAGVTQSPTHLIKTRGQQVTLRCSPKSGHDTVSWYQQALGQGPQFIFQYYEEEERQRGNFPDRFSGHQFPNYSSELNVNALLLGDSALYLCASSSGDYGYTFGSGTRLTVV.

The chain uses TRBV7-9 and TRBJ2-5; D perhaps matches TRBD1 (5 bases). Germline CDR1 reads SEHNR; CDR2 reads FQNEAQ (reference sequence). This CDR3 is 15 amino acids long. V lost 0 bases and J 4 bases, leaving 12 bases between the germline ends. For the CDR3, the DNA is TGTGCCAGCAGCTTAGCTTGGCCAGGGCGAGAGACCCAGTACTTC. Residues: CASSLAWPGRETQYF.